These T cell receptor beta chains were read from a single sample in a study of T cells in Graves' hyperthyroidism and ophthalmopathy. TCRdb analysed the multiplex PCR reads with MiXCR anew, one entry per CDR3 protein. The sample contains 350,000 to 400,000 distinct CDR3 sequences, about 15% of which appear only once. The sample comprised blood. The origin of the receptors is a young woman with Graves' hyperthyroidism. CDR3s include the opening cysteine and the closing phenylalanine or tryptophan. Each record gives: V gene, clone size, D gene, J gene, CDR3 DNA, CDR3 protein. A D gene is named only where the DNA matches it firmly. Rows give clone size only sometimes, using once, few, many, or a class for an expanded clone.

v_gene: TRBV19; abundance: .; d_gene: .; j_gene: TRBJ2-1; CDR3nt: TGTGCCAGTAGTAGAGGGACAACGGAGAATGAGCAGTTCTTC; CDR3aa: CASSRGTTENEQFF
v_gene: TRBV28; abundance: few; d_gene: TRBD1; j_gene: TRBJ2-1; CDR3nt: TGTGCCAGCAGTTCGACCGGGACAGGGGGCTCCAATGAGCAGTTCTTC; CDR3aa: CASSSTGTGGSNEQFF
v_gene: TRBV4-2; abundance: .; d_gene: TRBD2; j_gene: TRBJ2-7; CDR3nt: TGTGCCAGCAGGGAAGGCGGGGGTAGCGGGAGCTCCTACGAGCAGTACTTC; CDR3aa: CASREGGGSGSSYEQYF
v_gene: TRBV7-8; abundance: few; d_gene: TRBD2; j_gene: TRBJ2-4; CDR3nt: TGTGCCAGCAGCTTTGCGACACTAGCGGGAACGATAGCCAAAAACATTCAGTACTTC; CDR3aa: CASSFATLAGTIAKNIQYF
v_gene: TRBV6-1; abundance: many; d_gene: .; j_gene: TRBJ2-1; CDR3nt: TGTGCCACCCTTCGGACCCGCTCCTACAATGAGCAGTTCTTC; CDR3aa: CATLRTRSYNEQFF
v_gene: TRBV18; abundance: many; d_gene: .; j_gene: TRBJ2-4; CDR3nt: TGTGCCAGCGCCTCGGGGTCTGGAAACATTCAGTACTTC; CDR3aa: CASASGSGNIQYF
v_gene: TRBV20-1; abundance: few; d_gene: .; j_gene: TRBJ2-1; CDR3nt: TGCAGTGCTAGAAGGGGGCTAGCGGTAAGCAATGAGCAGTTCTTC; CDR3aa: CSARRGLAVSNEQFF
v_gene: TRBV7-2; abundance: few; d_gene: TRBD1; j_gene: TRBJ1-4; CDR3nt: TGTGCCAGCAGCTTAGGCGGGACAGGGGGTGAAAAACTGTTTTTT; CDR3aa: CASSLGGTGGEKLFF
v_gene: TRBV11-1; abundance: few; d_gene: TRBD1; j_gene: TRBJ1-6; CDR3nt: TGTGCCAGCAGCTTTGACAGGGTGGGATCACCCCTCCACTTT; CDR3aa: CASSFDRVGSPLHF
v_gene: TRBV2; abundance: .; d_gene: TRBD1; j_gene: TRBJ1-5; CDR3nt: TGTGCCAGCAGCTCCTTGGACAGGGGGCGGCAGCCCCAGCATTTT; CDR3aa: CASSSLDRGRQPQHF
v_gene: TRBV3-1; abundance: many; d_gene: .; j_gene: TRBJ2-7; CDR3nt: TGTGCCAGCAGCCAAGACTCGGACATAGCCTACGAGCAGTACTTC; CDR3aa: CASSQDSDIAYEQYF
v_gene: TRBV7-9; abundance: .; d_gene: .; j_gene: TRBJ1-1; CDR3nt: TGTGCCAGCAGCTTTGAGGGGATCATTGAAGCTTTCTTT; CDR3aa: CASSFEGIIEAFF
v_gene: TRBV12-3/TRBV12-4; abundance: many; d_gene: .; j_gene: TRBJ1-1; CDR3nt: TGTGCCACCAACATTCGCAGGGTCGCTACTGAAGCTTTCTTT; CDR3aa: CATNIRRVATEAFF
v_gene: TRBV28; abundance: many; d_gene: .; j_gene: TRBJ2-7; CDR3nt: TGTGCCAGCGAAGGGCAGCCGAGCTCCTACGAGCAGTACTTC; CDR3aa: CASEGQPSSYEQYF
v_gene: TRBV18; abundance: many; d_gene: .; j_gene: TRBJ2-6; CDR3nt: TGTGCCAGCTCGCCGCTGTTGGTTGGGGCCAACGTCCTGACTTTC; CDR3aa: CASSPLLVGANVLTF
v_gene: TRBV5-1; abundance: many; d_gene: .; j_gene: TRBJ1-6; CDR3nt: TGCGCCAGCAGCTTGGTTACAGGCGGCGGTTCACCCCTCCACTTT; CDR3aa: CASSLVTGGGSPLHF
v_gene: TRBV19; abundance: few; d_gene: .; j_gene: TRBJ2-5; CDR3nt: TGTGCCAGTAAGGTGGGGAACTGGCAAGAGACCCAGTACTTC; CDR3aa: CASKVGNWQETQYF
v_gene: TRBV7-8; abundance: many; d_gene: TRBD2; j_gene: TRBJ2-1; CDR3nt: TGTGCCAGCAGCACCCCGGTAGCGGGAGGTTCCTACAATGAGCAGTTCTTC; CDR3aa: CASSTPVAGGSYNEQFF
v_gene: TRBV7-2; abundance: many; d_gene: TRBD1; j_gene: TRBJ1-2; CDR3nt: TGTGCCAGCCAAGCACAGGGGGCGCGGGGCTACACCTTC; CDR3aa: CASQAQGARGYTF
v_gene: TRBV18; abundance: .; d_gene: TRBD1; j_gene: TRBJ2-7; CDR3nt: TGTGCCAGTTTTCCGGGACAGGGGGCGTCCGAGCAGTACTTC; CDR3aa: CASFPGQGASEQYF
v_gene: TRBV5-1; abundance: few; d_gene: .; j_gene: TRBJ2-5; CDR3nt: TGCGCCAGCAGCCCCCTAGCGAAACCTGACCAAGAGACCCAGTACTTC; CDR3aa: CASSPLAKPDQETQYF
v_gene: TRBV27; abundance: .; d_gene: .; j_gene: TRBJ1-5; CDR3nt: TGTGCCAGCAGTTCTCAGCCATACAATCAGCCCCAGCATTTT; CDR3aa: CASSSQPYNQPQHF
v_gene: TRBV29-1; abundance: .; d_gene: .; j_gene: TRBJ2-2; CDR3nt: TGCAGCGTTAACAGGGTTACCGGGGAGCTGTTTTTT; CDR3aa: CSVNRVTGELFF
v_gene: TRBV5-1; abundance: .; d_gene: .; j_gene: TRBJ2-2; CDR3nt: TGCGCCAGCAGCTTCGGTTGGGGGACCGGGGAGCTGTTTTTT; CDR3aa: CASSFGWGTGELFF
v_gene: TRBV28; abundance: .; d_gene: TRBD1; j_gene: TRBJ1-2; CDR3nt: TGTGCCAGCAGTTTTTCCGGCAGGGGGCTTATAGGGGGCTACACCTTC; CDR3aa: CASSFSGRGLIGGYTF
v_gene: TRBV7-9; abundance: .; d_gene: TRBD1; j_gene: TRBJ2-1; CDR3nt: TGTGCCAGCAGCGCACGGGGGACAGGGATGGATGAGCAGTTCTTC; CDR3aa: CASSARGTGMDEQFF
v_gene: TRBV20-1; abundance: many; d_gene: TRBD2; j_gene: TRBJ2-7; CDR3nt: TGCAGTGGGCAGGGAGGGGCAGGATCCTACGAGCAGTACTTC; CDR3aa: CSGQGGAGSYEQYF
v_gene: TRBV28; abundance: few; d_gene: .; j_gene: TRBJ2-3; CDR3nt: TGTGCCAGCAGTCCACCGGGGGGCACAGATACGCAGTATTTT; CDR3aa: CASSPPGGTDTQYF
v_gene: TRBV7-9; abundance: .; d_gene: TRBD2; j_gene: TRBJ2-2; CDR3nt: TGTGCCAGCAGCCCGACTAGCGGGAGTTTAAACACCGGGGAGCTGTTTTTT; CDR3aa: CASSPTSGSLNTGELFF
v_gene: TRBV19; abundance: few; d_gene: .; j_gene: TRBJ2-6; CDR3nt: TGTGCCAGTAAGCCGGCGGAGGCTGGGGCCAACGTCCTGACTTTC; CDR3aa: CASKPAEAGANVLTF
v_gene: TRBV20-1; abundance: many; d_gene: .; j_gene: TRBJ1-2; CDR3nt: TGCAGTGCTAGAGATGGAAGGGGCCGGTATGGCTACACCTTC; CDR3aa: CSARDGRGRYGYTF
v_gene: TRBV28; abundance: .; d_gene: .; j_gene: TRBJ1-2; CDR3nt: TGTGCCAGCAGTATCCGGGGGGCCCTCTTTGGCTACACCTTC; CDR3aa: CASSIRGALFGYTF
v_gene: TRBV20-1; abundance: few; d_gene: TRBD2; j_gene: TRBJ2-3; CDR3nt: TGCAGTGCTAGTCAAGCGGGAGGGAGGGCAGATACGCAGTATTTT; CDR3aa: CSASQAGGRADTQYF
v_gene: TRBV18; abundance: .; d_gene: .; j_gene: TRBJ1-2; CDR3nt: TGTGCCAGCTCACCACCTGGCAGCTCAGGGTATGGCTACACCTTC; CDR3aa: CASSPPGSSGYGYTF
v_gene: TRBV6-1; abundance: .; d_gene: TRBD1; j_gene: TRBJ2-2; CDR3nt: TGTGCCAGCAGCACAGGGGGCCCCACCGGGGAGCTGTTTTTT; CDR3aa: CASSTGGPTGELFF
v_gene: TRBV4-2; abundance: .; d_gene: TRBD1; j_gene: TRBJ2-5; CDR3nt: TGTGCCAGCAGCCAAGCGGGACAGCAAGAGACCCAGTACTTC; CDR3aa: CASSQAGQQETQYF
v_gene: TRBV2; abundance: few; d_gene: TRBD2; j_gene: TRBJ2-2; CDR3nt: TGTGCCAGCGGGGGACTAGCGGTCGGGACCGGGGAGCTGTTTTTT; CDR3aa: CASGGLAVGTGELFF
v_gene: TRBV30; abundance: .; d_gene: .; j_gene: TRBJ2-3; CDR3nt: TGTGCCTGGCAGATGACTCAGAGCACAGATACGCAGTATTTT; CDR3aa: CAWQMTQSTDTQYF
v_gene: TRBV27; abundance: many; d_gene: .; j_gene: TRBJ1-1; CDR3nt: TGTGCCAGCAGTCCGGACCTGGCGAACACTGAAGCTTTCTTT; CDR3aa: CASSPDLANTEAFF
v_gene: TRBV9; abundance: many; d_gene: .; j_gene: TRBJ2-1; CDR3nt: TGTGCCAGCAGCGTAGCGGACCTGAGAAAGGACGGGCAGTTCTTC; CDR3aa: CASSVADLRKDGQFF
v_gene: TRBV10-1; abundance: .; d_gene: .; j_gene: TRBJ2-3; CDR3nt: TGCGCCAGCAGTGAGATAGCACGGAGTCTCACAGATACGCAGTATTTT; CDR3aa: CASSEIARSLTDTQYF
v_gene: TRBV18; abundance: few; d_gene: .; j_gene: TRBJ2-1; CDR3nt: TGTGCCAGCTCACCTTCGCACGGCAATGAGCAGTTCTTC; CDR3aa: CASSPSHGNEQFF
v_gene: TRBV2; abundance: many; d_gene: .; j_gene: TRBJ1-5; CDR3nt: TGTGCCAGCAGTGAAGCCTTACGGGGCGTTCAGCCCCAGCATTTT; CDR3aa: CASSEALRGVQPQHF
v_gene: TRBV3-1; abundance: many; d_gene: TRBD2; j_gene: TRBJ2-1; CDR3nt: TGTGCCAGCAGCCAAGATGTGTGTCTAGCGGGTTACAATGAGCAGTTCTTC; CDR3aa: CASSQDVCLAGYNEQFF
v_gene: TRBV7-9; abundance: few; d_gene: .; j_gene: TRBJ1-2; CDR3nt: TGTGCCAGCAGCTGGAAACAGGGTGGTGGCTACACCTTC; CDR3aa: CASSWKQGGGYTF
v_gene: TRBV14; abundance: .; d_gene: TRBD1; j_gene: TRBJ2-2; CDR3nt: TGTGCCAGCAGTACAACGCCTCAGGGGGCGTTCTACACCGGGGAGCTGTTTTTT; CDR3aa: CASSTTPQGAFYTGELFF
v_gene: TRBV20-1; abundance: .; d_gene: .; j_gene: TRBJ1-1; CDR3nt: TGCAGTGCTAGTGCCGGGGACACTGAAGCTTTCTTT; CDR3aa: CSASAGDTEAFF
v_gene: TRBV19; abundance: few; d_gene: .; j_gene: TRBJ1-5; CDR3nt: TGTGCCAGTATTGAGGCCACGGGAAACGGTCAGCCCCAGCATTTT; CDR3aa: CASIEATGNGQPQHF
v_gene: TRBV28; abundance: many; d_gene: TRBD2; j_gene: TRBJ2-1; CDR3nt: TGTGCCAGCAGCCCTGGGGTAGGGCGGGGGAACAATGAGCAGTTCTTC; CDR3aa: CASSPGVGRGNNEQFF
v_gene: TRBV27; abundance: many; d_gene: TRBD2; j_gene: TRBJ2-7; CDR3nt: TGTGCCAGCAGTCCAGCGGGTAGCGGGACCTACGAGCAGTACTTC; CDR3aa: CASSPAGSGTYEQYF
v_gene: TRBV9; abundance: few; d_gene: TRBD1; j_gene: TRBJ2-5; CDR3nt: TGTGCCAGCAGCGGGGGGGACAGGGAGGGGGAGACCCAGTACTTC; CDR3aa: CASSGGDREGETQYF
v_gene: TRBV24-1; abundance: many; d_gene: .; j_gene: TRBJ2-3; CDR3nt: TGTGCCACCAGTGAAGCCGGGACTCTAGTATTCACAGATACGCAGTATTTT; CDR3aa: CATSEAGTLVFTDTQYF
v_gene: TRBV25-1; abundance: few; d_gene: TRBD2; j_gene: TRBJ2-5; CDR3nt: TGTGCCAGCAGTGGACTAGCGGGAGCAGAGACCCAGTACTTC; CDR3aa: CASSGLAGAETQYF